This T cell receptor beta chain emerged from a study of blood T cell repertoires in COVID-19. Study-wide background: Italy, Spain and the United States were the sources of the convalescent and acute COVID-19 samples. Sources were T cells, B-cell-depleted T cells, or PBMCs; the material itself was cDNA or gDNA.

The CDR3 has 15 amino acids. V was clipped by 3 bases and J by 0 bases, with 10 bases between them. Germline V gene lookup returns CDR1 SGHNT and CDR2 YENEEA. Only in-frame clones appear in the TCRdb table, and some are missing; sequencing was by immunoSEQ multiplex PCR. The profile shows 200,000 to 250,000 clones, roughly 86% of them singletons. Sequencing was carried out using peripheral blood. This rearrangement joins TRBV11-3 to TRBJ2-3; the D gene is possibly TRBD2 (5 bases). The clonotype originates from a woman aged 55-70 years with acute or convalescent COVID-19. CDR3 protein: CASSLRGSSTDTQYF. The CDR3 region has the DNA TGTGCCAGCAGCTTGCGTGGGAGCAGCACAGATACGCAGTATTTT. Looking up the rest from reference TRBV11-3 and TRBJ2-3 gives the full variable domain: EAGVVQSPRYKIIEKKQPVAFWCNPISGHNTLYWYLQNLGQGPELLIRYENEEAVDDSQLPKDRFSAERLKGVDSTLKIQPAELGDSAVYLCASSLRGSSTDTQYFGPGTRLTVL.